The 3 T cell receptor beta chains given below trace back to one sample, sequenced in a study of blood T cell repertoires in COVID-19. The table came from immunoSEQ multiplex PCR; TCRdb's copy has only in-frame clones and leaves some out. The sample gives some 200,000 clones, approximately 85% of which show up once; 2.9% is in the top ten. Specimen: peripheral blood. Receptors originate from a man over 45 who had recovered from COVID-19.

The chain uses TRBV28 and TRBJ2-3; the match to TRBD1 covers 8 bases. The CDR3 spans 15 residues. Germline V CDR1 and CDR2: MDHEN, SYDVKM. The V gene end was trimmed by 5 bases and the J gene end by 3 bases; junction bases not matched to a gene: 7. CDR3: CASSPGGFRTDTQYF. The CDR3 DNA follows: TGTGCCAGCAGTCCAGGGGGCTTTCGGACAGATACGCAGTATTTT.

The chain combines TRBV9 with TRBJ1-4, with D unresolved. The CDR3 sequence is 16 residues long. V lost 4 bases to trimming and J lost 2 bases, with 15 bases between them. Germline-derived CDR1 and CDR2 are SGDLS and YYNGEE. Here the CDR3 DNA reads TGTGCCAGCAGCCTCCATCCGGGAACGACTAATGAAAAACTGTTTTTT. It yields the protein CASSLHPGTTNEKLFF.

The V gene is TRBV10-3, the J gene TRBJ2-2, with 9 bases lining up with TRBD1. This CDR3 has 14 amino acids. In germline, CDR1 is ENHRY, CDR2 SYGVKD. V gave up 10 bases and J gave up 3 bases; unmatched junction bases: 6. CDR3 amino acids: CATWTGVHTGELFF. CDR3 DNA sequence: TGTGCCACCTGGACAGGGGTCCACACCGGGGAGCTGTTTTTT.